The next 2 T cell receptor beta chains were all read from a single sample in a study of T cells in Graves' hyperthyroidism and ophthalmopathy. From RNA transcripts, TCR beta CDR3 regions were amplified. Using the HTBI primer set, a first-round RT-PCR was run on the TCR CDR3. TCRdb processed the multiplex PCR reads anew with MiXCR; each CDR3 protein has one entry. The sample carries fewer than 550,000 distinct CDR3 sequences, 15% to 18% recorded once. Input material: blood. The source is a woman aged 18-35 years with Graves' hyperthyroidism.

This clonotype has at least ten counts. V is TRBV6-8 and J is TRBJ2-3; maybe TRBD2 (5 bases). CDR1 and CDR2 from the germline V gene are MNHGY and SAAAGT. The CDR3 extends over 23 amino acids. Trimming took 0 bases from V and 3 from J, leaving 34 bases between them. DNA of the CDR3: TGTGCCAGCAGTTACTCCGGAAGTAGAGGGTCGACCAACGACTCCCCTCAAACAGATACGCAGTATTTT. This codes for CASSYSGSRGSTNDSPQTDTQYF.

This clonotype occurred many times. The genes are TRBV7-6 and TRBJ2-7, with TRBD1 matching over 11 bases. After removal of 5 bases from V and 3 bases from J, the junction contained 12 bases not matched to a gene. CDR1 is SGHVS, CDR2 FNYEAQ, per germline. This CDR3 region has 17 residues. CDR3 loop: CASSPGTGGLWVYEQYF. In nucleotides, the CDR3 is TGTGCCAGCAGCCCGGGGACAGGGGGACTGTGGGTCTACGAGCAGTACTTC.